This entry is about one T cell receptor beta chain. This clone's antigen is unknown. No base qualities exist here, and no much larger clone lies one base off it. The sample comes from a study of blood T cell repertoires in COVID-19 (dated by TCRdb to about 2020). For context, the study as a whole: Samples from collaborators originated in the United States, Italy and Spain and spanned both the acute and convalescent phases of COVID-19. The material from the prospective study consisted of cDNA or gDNA derived from T cells, B-cell-depleted T cells, or PBMCs. Subjects who had been exposed to COVID-19, were actively infected with it, or had recovered from it provided the deeply sampled blood TCRbeta repertoires that made up the dataset. A freely available public database, intended as a resource for researchers studying the immune response to SARS-CoV-2, is where the repertoires were released. The samples were drawn from two sources: the first 160 participants of the ongoing ImmuneRACE study, and fewer than 1,500 subjects contributed by 6 global collaborators. A de-identified subject ID, COVID-19 status, age in years and sex were almost always included in the sample metadata. Where available, HLA class I and class II types were obtained from metadata supplied by the sample provider rather than from assay-based typing. The paper's findings and limits, for the study overall: The amount of clinical and demographic metadata varied by source and participant and was provided uncurated.

Each collaborating institution followed its own protocols to collect whole blood in K2EDTA tubes. Collaborator samples were shipped for TCRbeta analysis as frozen whole blood, isolated PBMCs, or DNA extracted from either sample type. The immunoSEQ Assay, a bias-controlled multiplex PCR, was used to amplify TCRbeta CDR3 regions from genomic DNA. In the authors' own workflow: Within the assay, amplification of reference gene primers was used to estimate how many nucleated cells each sample contained. Sequence reads were collapsed and filtered to measure the absolute abundance of every unique TCRbeta CDR3 rearrangement. For each sample, productive Simpson clonality was calculated as the square root of Simpson's diversity index over productive rearrangements. TCRdb provides this immuneACCESS table in a form limited to in-frame rearrangements. Some clones are lacking; in checked studies, under half of them reflect an unresolved V gene, and why the rest are absent is not known. The V and J calls and clone size were taken over from that table, and D and trimming were inferred from the DNA. The sample data list about 65,000 clones, and roughly four fifths of these were observed just once. The top ten constitute under 15% of the sample.

Counted from cysteine to phenylalanine, this CDR3 has 14 amino acids. Only the CDR3 portion is preserved as DNA: 42 bases, with reading frame beginning at the first base. V is cut back by 4 bases and J by 7 bases, with 9 bases in the junction unmatched. CDR1 is given as SGHAT and CDR2 as FQNNGV, both from the germline V gene. The TCR originated in an older man with acute or convalescent COVID-19. The chain links TRBV11-2 with TRBJ2-5; TRBD1 lines up with 7 middle nucleotides. Sequencing used peripheral blood. The nucleotide sequence reads as follows: TGTGCCAGCAGCTCCCACAGGGGTGCGGCGACCCAGTACTTC. This yields the protein CASSSHRGAATQYF. Where the CDR3 stops, the reference TRBV11-2 and TRBJ2-5 genes take over; the full variable domain is EAGVAQSPRYKIIEKRQSVAFWCNPISGHATLYWYQQILGQGPKLLIQFQNNGVVDDSQLPKDRFSAERLKGVDSTLKIQPAKLEDSAVYLCASSSHRGAATQYFGPGTRLLVL.